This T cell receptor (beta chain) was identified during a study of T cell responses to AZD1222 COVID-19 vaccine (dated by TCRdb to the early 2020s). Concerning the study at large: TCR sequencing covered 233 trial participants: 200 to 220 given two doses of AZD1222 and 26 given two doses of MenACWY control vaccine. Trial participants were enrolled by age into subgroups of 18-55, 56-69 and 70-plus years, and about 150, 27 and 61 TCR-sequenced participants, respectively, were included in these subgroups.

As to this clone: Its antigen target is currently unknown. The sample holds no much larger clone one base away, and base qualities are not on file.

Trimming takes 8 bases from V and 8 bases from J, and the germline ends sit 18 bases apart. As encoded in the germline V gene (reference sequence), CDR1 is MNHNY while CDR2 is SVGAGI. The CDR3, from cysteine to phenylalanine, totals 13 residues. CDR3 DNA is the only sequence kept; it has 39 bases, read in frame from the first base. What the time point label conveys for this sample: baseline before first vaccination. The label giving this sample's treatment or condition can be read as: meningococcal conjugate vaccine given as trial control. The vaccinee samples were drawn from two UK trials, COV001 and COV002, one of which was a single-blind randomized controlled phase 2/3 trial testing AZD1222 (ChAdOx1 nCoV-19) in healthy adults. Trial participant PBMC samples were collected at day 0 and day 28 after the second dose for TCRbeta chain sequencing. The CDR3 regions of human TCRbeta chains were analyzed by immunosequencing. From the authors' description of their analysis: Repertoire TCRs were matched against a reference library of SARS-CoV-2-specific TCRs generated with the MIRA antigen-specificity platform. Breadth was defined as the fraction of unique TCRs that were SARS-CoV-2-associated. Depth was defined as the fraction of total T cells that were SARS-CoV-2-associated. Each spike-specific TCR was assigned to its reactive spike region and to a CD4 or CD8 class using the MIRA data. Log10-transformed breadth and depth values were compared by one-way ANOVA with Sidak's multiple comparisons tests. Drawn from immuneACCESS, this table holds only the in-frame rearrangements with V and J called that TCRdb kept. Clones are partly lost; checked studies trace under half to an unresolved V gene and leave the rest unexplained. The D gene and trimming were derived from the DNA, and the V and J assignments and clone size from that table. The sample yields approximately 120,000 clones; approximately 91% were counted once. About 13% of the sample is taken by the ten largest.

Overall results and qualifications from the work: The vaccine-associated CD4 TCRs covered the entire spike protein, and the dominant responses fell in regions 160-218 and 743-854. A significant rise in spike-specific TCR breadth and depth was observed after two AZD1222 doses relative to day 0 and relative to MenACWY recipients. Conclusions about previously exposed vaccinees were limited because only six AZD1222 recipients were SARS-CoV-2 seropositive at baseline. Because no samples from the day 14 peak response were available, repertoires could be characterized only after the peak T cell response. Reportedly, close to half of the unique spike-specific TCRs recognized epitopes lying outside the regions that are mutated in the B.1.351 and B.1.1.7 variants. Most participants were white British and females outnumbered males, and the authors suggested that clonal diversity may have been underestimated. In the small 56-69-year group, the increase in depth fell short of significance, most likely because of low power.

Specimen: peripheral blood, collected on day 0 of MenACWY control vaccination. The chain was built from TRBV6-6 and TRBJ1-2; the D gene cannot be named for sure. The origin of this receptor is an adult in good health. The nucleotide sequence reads TGTGCCAGCGGTAATGGGGAAGGCCGGGGCTACACCTTC. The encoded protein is CASGNGEGRGYTF.